Shown below are 8 T cell receptor beta chains from a single sample sequenced in a study of neurological immune-mediated disorders. From the 5' RACE reads, TCRdb called clonotypes with MiXCR, one entry per CDR3 protein. The sample shows tens of thousands of distinct CDR3 sequences, around 3.4% of them seen only once. Source material: PBMCs. These receptors were obtained from a woman between 50 and 59 years old with multiple sclerosis.

This clonotype was seen many times. The rearrangement links TRBV12-3 or TRBV12-4 to TRBJ2-2; 8 nucleotides align to TRBD2. Germline trimming cut 6 bases from V and 4 bases from J; bases unmatched to any gene: 10. The CDR3 spans 16 residues. The CDR3 protein is CASRPAGGWGTGELFF. The CDR3 DNA is TGTGCCAGCAGACCCGCGGGGGGCTGGGGCACCGGGGAGCTGTTTTTT.

This clonotype was counted at least ten times. This chain uses TRBV15 with TRBJ1-2, with a tentative D call TRBD1 (6 bases). Germline CDR1 is LNHNV and CDR2 is YYDKDF (reference sequence). Deletions cut 2 bases from V and 1 base from J, with 14 bases between. This CDR3 contains 16 residues. The CDR3: CATSRTTGAVNYGYTF. CDR3 DNA: TGTGCCACCAGCAGAACGACAGGAGCTGTTAACTATGGCTACACCTTC.

This clonotype occurred many times. The V gene is TRBV6-5, the J gene TRBJ1-5; unclear D gene. The CDR3 sequence is 15 residues long. Germline V CDR1 and CDR2: MNHEY, SVGAGI. V was clipped by 2 bases and J by 3 bases, with 11 bases between them. The CDR3 reads CASSYGVGYNQPQHF. The CDR3 nucleotides read TGTGCCAGCAGTTACGGCGTCGGGTACAATCAGCCCCAGCATTTT.

This clonotype was counted at least ten times. V is TRBV9 and J is TRBJ2-1; 7 bases fit TRBD2. CDR3 length: 11 residues. The trim removed 2 bases at V and 15 bases at J, leaving 5 bases unmatched. Germline assignment: CDR1 SGDLS and CDR2 YYNGEE. The DNA for the CDR3 is TGTGCCAGCAGCGTGAGCGGGGTACTGTTCTTC. Its protein is CASSVSGVLFF.

This clonotype was seen repeatedly, ten times or more. The chain is built from TRBV4-1 and TRBJ2-7; tentative D call: TRBD2 (6 bases). Germline CDR1 and CDR2: MGHRA and YSYEKL. V was shortened by 1 base and J by 2 bases, with 9 bases between the two germline ends. The CDR3 contains 14 residues. The DNA of the CDR3 is TGCGCCAGCAGCCAAGTGGGGGGTACCTACGAGCAGTACTTC. Residues: CASSQVGGTYEQYF.

This sequence joins TRBV6-5 and TRBJ1-5, with D perhaps TRBD1 (5 bases). V dropped 2 bases and J dropped 2 bases, with 16 bases sitting between them. The length of the CDR3 is 17 residues. Germline values: CDR1 MNHEY, CDR2 SVGAGI. CDR3 sequence: CASSYPVGGGGNQPQHF. CDR3 nucleotide sequence: TGTGCCAGCAGTTACCCCGTCGGCGGGGGGGGCAATCAGCCCCAGCATTTT.

In its sample, this clonotype was seen many times. The chain joins TRBV2 to TRBJ1-1, with D unclear. The length of the CDR3 is 14 residues. Germline values: CDR1 SNHLY, CDR2 FYNNEI. V lost 3 bases and J 0 bases, leaving 8 bases between the germline ends. CDR3 protein: CASSDFELNTEAFF. The DNA of the CDR3 is TGTGCCAGCAGTGATTTCGAGTTGAACACTGAAGCTTTCTTT.

CDR3 nucleotide sequence: TGTGCCAGCGCTTTACCAGCTGGGGCCAACGTCCTGACTTTC. Protein: CASALPAGANVLTF. The genes are TRBV12-3 or TRBV12-4 and TRBJ2-6; D uncertain. V dropped 8 bases and J dropped 2 bases, with 10 bases sitting between them. The CDR3 consists of 14 residues.